This T cell receptor beta chain was identified in a study of T cells in tumors after PD-1 blockade. The overall study: No patient had prior checkpoint blockade, systemic immunosuppression, or radiotherapy within 4 weeks. Patients received pembrolizumab 200 mg every 3 weeks or cemiplimab 350 mg every 2 weeks.

CDR3 length: 17 residues. The V end lost 7 bases, the J end lost 1 base, and 21 bases lay between the germline ends. Germline V gene lookup returns CDR1 LNHDA and CDR2 SQIVND (reference sequence). Sequencing used immunoSEQ multiplex PCR; TCRdb keeps in-frame clones, though not all of them. The sample contains fewer than 40,000 clones, 55% to 80% of which appear only once. Genomic DNA template from tumor biopsies or peripheral blood, roughly 616 ng to 6,500 ng input. This TCR was sampled from a human donor with basal cell carcinoma. The input for sequencing was PBMCs, taken after anti-PD-1 treatment. The chain links TRBV19 to TRBJ2-3; D gene unclear. CDR3 amino acids: CASTTSMKGFGTDTQYF. Here the CDR3 DNA reads TGTGCCAGTACCACTTCGATGAAGGGTTTCGGCACAGATACGCAGTATTTT.